This TCR beta chain was sequenced for a study of low-dose radiotherapy and immunotherapy resistance in tumors. Time point in this sample: before trial treatment. Ipilimumab, nivolumab, aspirin, low-dose cyclophosphamide and low-dose radiotherapy were administered to donors. Eligible patients bore advanced solid tumors devoid of tumor-infiltrating lymphocytes. cDNA synthesis used a TRAV/TRBV-specific primer set for both chains. PCR amplification of the TCRs was performed with Phusion for 20 to 25 PCR cycles, and it relied on a constant-region primer together with a V-primer adapter. Each CDR3 protein gets one entry after TCRdb re-called the reads with MiXCR. This table has 40,000 or so distinct CDR3 sequences, 25% to 40% appearing once. CDR3 length: 13 amino acids. Trimming removed 10 bases from V and 9 bases from J, with 19 bases in between. Germline loops: CDR1 SNHLY, CDR2 FYNNEI. This clonotype has at least ten counts.

The sequence derives from a male donor with gallbladder cancer. The chain couples TRBV2 to TRBJ2-1; TRBD1 might be the D (5 bases). The sequencing here drew on PBMCs, taken before treatment. CDR3 sequence reads: CATSPAAQGEQFF. The DNA for the CDR3 is TGTGCCACCTCCCCGGCGGCGCAGGGTGAGCAGTTCTTC.